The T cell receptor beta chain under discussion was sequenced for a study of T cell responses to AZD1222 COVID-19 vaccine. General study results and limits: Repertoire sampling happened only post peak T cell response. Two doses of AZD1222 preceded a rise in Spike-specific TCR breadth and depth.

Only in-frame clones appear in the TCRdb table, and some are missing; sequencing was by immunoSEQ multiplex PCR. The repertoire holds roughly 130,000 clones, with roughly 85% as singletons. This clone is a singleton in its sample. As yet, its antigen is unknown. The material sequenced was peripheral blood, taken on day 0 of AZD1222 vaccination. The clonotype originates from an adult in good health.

CDR3 region: CASSLRQSRVQSSYNEQFF. The CDR3 DNA follows: TGTGCCAGCAGCCTCAGACAGAGCCGGGTCCAGAGCTCCTACAATGAGCAGTTCTTC. The chain uses TRBV5-6 and TRBJ2-1; the D gene is possibly TRBD1 (5 bases). The germline CDR1 and CDR2 sequences are SGHDT and YYEEEE. This CDR3 comprises 19 residues. Between the trimmed V and J ends, which lost 4 bases and 0 bases, there was a span of 23 bases.